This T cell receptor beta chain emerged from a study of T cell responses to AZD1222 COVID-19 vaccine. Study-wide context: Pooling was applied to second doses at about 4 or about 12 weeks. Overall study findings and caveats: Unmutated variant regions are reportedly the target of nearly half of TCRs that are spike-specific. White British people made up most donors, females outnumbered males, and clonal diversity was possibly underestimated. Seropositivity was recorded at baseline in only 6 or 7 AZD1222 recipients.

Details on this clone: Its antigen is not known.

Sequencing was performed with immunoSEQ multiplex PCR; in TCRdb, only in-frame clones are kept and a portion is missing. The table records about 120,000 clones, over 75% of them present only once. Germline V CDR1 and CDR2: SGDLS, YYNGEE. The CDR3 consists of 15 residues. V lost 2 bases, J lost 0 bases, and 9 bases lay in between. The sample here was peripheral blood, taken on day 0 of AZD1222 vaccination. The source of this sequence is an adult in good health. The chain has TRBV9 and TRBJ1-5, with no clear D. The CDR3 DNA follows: TGTGCCAGCAGCGTGTCGGGCAGTAGCAATCAGCCCCAGCATTTT. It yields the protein CASSVSGSSNQPQHF.